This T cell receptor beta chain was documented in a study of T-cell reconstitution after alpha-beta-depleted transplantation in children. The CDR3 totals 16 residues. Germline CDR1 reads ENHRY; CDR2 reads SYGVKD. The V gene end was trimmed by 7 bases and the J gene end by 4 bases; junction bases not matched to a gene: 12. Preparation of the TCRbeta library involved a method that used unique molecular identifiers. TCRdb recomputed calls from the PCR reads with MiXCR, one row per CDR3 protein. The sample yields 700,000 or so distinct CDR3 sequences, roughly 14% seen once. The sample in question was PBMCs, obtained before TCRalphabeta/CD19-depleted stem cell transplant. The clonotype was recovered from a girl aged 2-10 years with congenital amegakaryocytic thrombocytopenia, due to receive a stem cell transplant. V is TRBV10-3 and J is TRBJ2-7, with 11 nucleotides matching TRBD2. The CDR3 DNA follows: TGTGCCATCAAGGGTGATTCTGGGACTAGCGGTTACGAGCAGTACTTC. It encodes CAIKGDSGTSGYEQYF.